This T cell receptor beta chain was captured in a study of blood T cell repertoires in COVID-19. Deletions cut 6 bases from V and 7 bases from J, with 10 bases between. This CDR3 contains 13 residues. The germline gives CDR1 SNHLY, CDR2 FYNNEI. The data were produced by immunoSEQ multiplex PCR, yet TCRdb's version contains in-frame clones alone and is incomplete. The sample gives about 250,000 clones, about 90% of which show up once; around 1.4% is in the top ten. The sequence came from a man at least 80 years old with acute or convalescent COVID-19. Sample: peripheral blood. This sequence joins TRBV2 and TRBJ1-6; D not resolved. CDR3 in amino acids: CASRRERNSPLHF. DNA of the CDR3: TGTGCCAGCAGGAGGGAACGGAATTCACCCCTCCACTTT.